This TCR beta chain was retrieved from a study of spatial heterogeneity in lung cancer. Each TCR cDNA molecule bore a unique molecular identifier. From the 5' RACE reads, TCRdb called clonotypes with MiXCR, one entry per CDR3 protein. The sample records over 10,000 distinct CDR3 sequences, roughly 3.4% being singletons. Findings and limits, study-wide: One measure, the expanded intratumoral alpha and beta TCR count, tracked tumor mutation counts.

Germline V gene data show CDR1 as KGHSH and CDR2 as LQKENI. Deletions cut 3 bases from V and 9 bases from J, with 21 bases between. The CDR3 is made up of 16 amino acids. This clonotype was observed many times. What it binds is not known. As to time point: sample taken at primary tumor resection. This chain uses TRBV18 with TRBJ2-1; D gene ambiguous. The source of this sequence is a male donor with early-stage non-small cell lung cancer. Here the sequenced sample was lung tumor tissue, taken at surgery. CDR3 amino acids: CASSPLTGVVIVEQFF. CDR3 nucleotides: TGTGCCAGCTCACCGCTCACTGGGGTCGTCATCGTTGAGCAGTTCTTC. The variable domain in full, completed from reference TRBV18 and TRBJ2-1, reads NAGVMQNPRHLVRRRGQEARLRCSPMKGHSHVYWYRQLPEEGLKFMVYLQKENIIDESGMPKERFSAEFPKEGPSILRIQQVVRGDSAAYFCASSPLTGVVIVEQFFGPGTRLTVL.